The present TCR beta chain was sequenced within a study of blood T cell repertoires in COVID-19. Sequenced by immunoSEQ multiplex PCR; TCRdb stores in-frame clones only, minus some. This table has 300,000 to 450,000 clones, approximately 90% appearing once. CDR1 and CDR2 (germline): LGHDT, YNNKEL (reference sequence). The CDR3 is 14 amino acids. V was shortened by 2 bases and J by 2 bases, with 6 bases between the two germline ends. The sample comprised peripheral blood. The chain uses TRBV3-1 (or the pseudogene TRBV3-2) and TRBJ2-2; D is uncertain. This TCR derives from a woman in her sixties with COVID-19, enrolled during active disease. The CDR3: CASSQRLNTGELFF. The CDR3 bases are TGTGCCAGCAGCCAACGACTCAACACCGGGGAGCTGTTTTTT.